These 24 T cell receptor beta chains came from one sample sequenced in a study of radiotherapy plus CTLA-4 blockade in lung cancer. Method: immunoSEQ multiplex PCR; TCRdb's copy keeps in-frame clones and lacks some. The sample has 89,000 or so clones; 82% are singletons. The starting material was peripheral blood, obtained from a patient treated with radiotherapy plus ipilimumab. These receptor sequences come from a human donor with non-small cell lung cancer who had a partial response to radiotherapy plus ipilimumab.

The chain recombines TRBV5-1 with TRBJ2-1; TRBD1 is a possible D gene (6 bases). V lost 2 bases to trimming and J lost 5 bases, with 20 bases between them. The CDR3 spans 17 residues. In germline, CDR1 is SGHRS, CDR2 YFSETQ. The CDR3 loop reads CASSFPPGQGFNNEQFF. Here the CDR3 DNA reads TGCGCCAGCAGCTTCCCCCCCGGGCAGGGGTTCAACAATGAGCAGTTCTTC.

CDR3 region: CASSPGADPKTQYF. The CDR3 DNA follows: TGTGCCAGCAGCCCTGGGGCGGACCCAAAGACCCAGTACTTC. This chain joins TRBV5-6 and TRBJ2-5, with a tentative D call TRBD1 (5 bases). This CDR3 contains 14 residues. Per the germline V gene, CDR1 is SGHDT and CDR2 is YYEEEE. V lost 4 bases to trimming and J lost 6 bases, with 16 bases between them.

The gene calls are TRBV7-8 and TRBJ2-3; TRBD2 is a possible D gene (6 bases). The CDR3 runs to 15 residues. Trimming pared 5 bases from V and 2 bases from J, leaving 14 bases between. Per germline, CDR1 SGHVS and CDR2 FQNEAQ. CDR3: CASSGRRGLTDTQYF. The CDR3 DNA reads as TGTGCCAGCAGCGGACGCCGGGGACTCACAGATACGCAGTATTTT.

The chain employs TRBV6-5 and TRBJ2-5; 7 nucleotides line up with TRBD1. V was clipped by 5 bases and J by 2 bases; unmatched bases: 5. CDR3 length: 14 residues. Germline V CDR1 and CDR2: MNHEY, SVGAGI. The CDR3 loop is CASSPRQGQETQYF. For the CDR3, the DNA is TGTGCCAGCAGTCCTAGACAGGGACAAGAGACCCAGTACTTC.

V usage is TRBV5-4 and J usage is TRBJ2-2, with D perhaps matching TRBD2 (6 bases). Per the germline V gene, CDR1 is SGHNT and CDR2 is YYREEE (reference sequence). The V end lost 1 base, the J end lost 5 bases, and 15 bases lay between the germline ends. This CDR3 has 16 residues. For the CDR3, the DNA is TGTGCCAGCAGCTTGTTCGGGAGAGGAGGTACCGGGGAGCTGTTTTTT. This encodes CASSLFGRGGTGELFF.

This clone was counted once. This chain connects TRBV11-1 to TRBJ2-2; perhaps TRBD2 as D (5 bases). V lost 5 bases and J 7 bases, leaving 17 bases between the germline ends. In germline, CDR1 is SGHAT, CDR2 FQDESV (reference sequence). The CDR3 has 15 amino acids. CDR3 amino acids: CASSPSSPTGGELFF. The CDR3 coding sequence is TGTGCCAGCAGCCCATCTAGCCCAACGGGCGGGGAGCTGTTTTTT.

This chain joins TRBV6-1 and TRBJ2-1, with D maybe TRBD2 (5 bases). The CDR3 has 15 residues. The germline CDR1 and CDR2 sequences are MNHNS and SASEGT. V was cut by 8 bases and J by 1 base, with 15 bases left in between. This chain's CDR3 is CASVFSRGSYNEQFF. The CDR3 nucleotides read TGTGCCAGCGTCTTTTCCCGGGGATCCTACAATGAGCAGTTCTTC.

Here the CDR3 DNA reads TGTGCCAGCAGTGGGCAGGGACTAGCGGAAGAGACCCAGTACTTC. This sequence encodes CASSGQGLAEETQYF. This chain joins TRBV28 and TRBJ2-5; 11 positions agree with TRBD2. There are 15 residues in the CDR3. Germline V gene data show CDR1 as MDHEN and CDR2 as SYDVKM. J lost 3 bases, V lost 5 bases, and 5 bases had no gene match.

The chain combines TRBV5-1 with TRBJ2-3; D is uncertain. The germline V gene encodes CDR1 SGHRS and CDR2 YFSETQ. This CDR3 spans 12 amino acids. V lost 0 bases and J lost 5, with 4 bases in between. CDR3 sequence reads: CASSLVRDTQYF. The CDR3 DNA reads as TGCGCCAGCAGCTTGGTCAGAGATACGCAGTATTTT.

This chain links TRBV18 with TRBJ2-2; D is perhaps TRBD1 (5 bases). The CDR3 covers 16 residues. Germline V gene sequence: CDR1 KGHSH, CDR2 LQKENI. V was clipped by 6 bases and J by 0 bases, with 14 bases between them. The CDR3 nucleotides are TGTGCCAGCTCTACGACAGCCCCCGCGAACACCGGGGAGCTGTTTTTT. This encodes CASSTTAPANTGELFF.

The rearrangement links TRBV4-1 to TRBJ2-1; 8 positions agree with TRBD2. CDR1 MGHRA and CDR2 YSYEKL come from the germline V gene. CDR3 length: 16 amino acids. The J segment lost 0 bases and the V segment lost 4 bases, leaving 5 bases of the junction unmatched. The CDR3 protein is CASSPGAGGSYNEQFF. CDR3 nucleotides: TGCGCCAGCAGCCCCGGGGCGGGAGGCTCCTACAATGAGCAGTTCTTC.

The V call is TRBV7-2, the J call TRBJ1-1; D not certain. Germline CDR1 reads SGHTA; CDR2 reads FQGNSA. The V and J ends lost 1 base and 4 bases respectively, with 10 bases between them. This CDR3 has 14 amino acids. The CDR3 DNA follows: TGTGCCAGCAGCTTAGTGGCACCCACCACTGAAGCTTTCTTT. It yields the protein CASSLVAPTTEAFF.

The gene calls are TRBV28 and TRBJ2-2; D remains unclear. The CDR3 extends over 15 amino acids. V dropped 6 bases and J dropped 2 bases, with 13 bases sitting between them. CDR1 is MDHEN, CDR2 SYDVKM, per germline. The CDR3 reads CASSHPSGNTGELFF. The CDR3 DNA reads as TGTGCCAGCAGCCACCCTTCGGGTAACACCGGGGAGCTGTTTTTT.

The CDR3 nucleotides are TGCGCCAGCACCCCTGGACAGGCAGACAATGAGCAGTTCTTC. Its translation is CASTPGQADNEQFF. The rearrangement links TRBV23-1 to TRBJ2-1; 7 nucleotides match TRBD1. TRBV23-1 is classed as an ORF, of uncertain function. J lost 5 bases, V lost 7 bases, and 8 bases had no gene match. CDR3 length: 14 amino acids.

This chain uses TRBV5-4 with TRBJ2-7; TRBD2 agrees at 8 bases. CDR1 is SGHNT and CDR2 is YYREEE in the germline V gene (reference sequence). Trimming cost V 4 bases and J 2 bases; bases outside gene matches: 2. This CDR3 contains 13 residues. As DNA, the CDR3 is TGTGCCAGCAGCAATAGCGGGACCTACGAGCAGTACTTC. Translated: CASSNSGTYEQYF.

The V gene is TRBV2, the J gene TRBJ1-1, with 10 bases matching TRBD1. In germline, CDR1 is SNHLY, CDR2 FYNNEI. CDR3 length: 11 residues. The trim removed 11 bases at V and 5 bases at J, leaving 2 bases unmatched. CDR3 DNA sequence: TGTGCCGGGACAGGGGAGACTGAAGCTTTCTTT. This codes for CAGTGETEAFF. Filled out from reference TRBV2 and TRBJ1-1, the complete variable domain reads EPEVTQTPSHQVTQMGQEVILRCVPISNHLYFYWYRQILGQKVEFLVSFYNNEISEKSEIFDDQFSVERPDGSNFTLKIRSTKLEDSAMYFCAGTGETEAFFGQGTRLTVV.

This chain connects TRBV29-1 to TRBJ2-1; TRBD1 is a possible D gene (6 bases). The CDR3 sequence is 14 residues long. Trimming stripped 2 bases from V and 8 bases from J, with 16 bases between. Germline V gene sequence: CDR1 SQVTM, CDR2 ANQGSEA. The DNA for the CDR3 is TGCAGCGTTGAATTGGGGGCAAGGAGGTATGAGCAGTTCTTC. It encodes CSVELGARRYEQFF.

The chain employs TRBV2 and TRBJ2-7; a possible D gene is TRBD2 (5 bases). V was clipped by 6 bases and J by 3 bases, with 15 bases between them. The germline V gene encodes CDR1 SNHLY and CDR2 FYNNEI. CDR3 size: 14 residues. CDR3 in amino acids: CASRSTTKLYEQYF. The CDR3 coding sequence is TGTGCCAGCAGATCGACTACGAAGCTCTACGAGCAGTACTTC.

The chain combines TRBV9 with TRBJ2-7; D unclear. Per the germline V gene, CDR1 is SGDLS and CDR2 is YYNGEE. The CDR3 is 12 residues long. V shed 0 bases and J shed 5 bases, with 6 bases lying between them. CDR3 amino acids: CASSVGQNEQYF. CDR3 bases: TGTGCCAGCAGCGTAGGTCAAAACGAGCAGTACTTC.

The chain is built from TRBV10-1 and TRBJ2-1; TRBD2 matches at 11 bases. Looked up from germline, CDR1 is WNHNN and CDR2 is SYGVQD (reference sequence). The CDR3 extends over 15 amino acids. Unmatched junction bases numbered 5, after V lost 3 bases and J lost 7 bases. CDR3: CASSDFSGRANEQFF. CDR3 coding DNA: TGCGCCAGCAGTGACTTTAGCGGGAGGGCAAATGAGCAGTTCTTC.

V gene TRBV15 combines with J gene TRBJ2-1, with a weak D call TRBD1 (6 bases). V lost 0 bases and J 0 bases, leaving 9 bases between the germline ends. CDR1 and CDR2 (germline): LNHNV, YYDKDF (reference sequence). The CDR3 covers 16 residues. In DNA form, the CDR3 reads TGTGCCACCAGCAGAGAGACAGGCCTCTCCTACAATGAGCAGTTCTTC. Its translation: CATSRETGLSYNEQFF.

This clone has only one observation. This chain's CDR3 is CASSETSGINNEQFF. CDR3 bases: TGCGCCAGCAGCGAAACTAGCGGGATAAACAATGAGCAGTTCTTC. This chain links TRBV5-1 with TRBJ2-1; 10 bases fit TRBD2. This CDR3 region has 15 residues. V gave up 4 bases and J gave up 5 bases; unmatched junction bases: 6. Germline V gives CDR1 SGHRS, CDR2 YFSETQ.

The chain recombines TRBV6-1 with TRBJ1-1; TRBD1 agrees at 8 bases. V trimming: 4 bases; J trimming: 5 bases; junction bases outside the gene matches: 6. The CDR3 contains 14 residues. The germline gives CDR1 MNHNS, CDR2 SASEGT. The CDR3 sequence: CASSAQGAETEAFF. CDR3 bases: TGTGCCAGCAGTGCGCAGGGGGCGGAAACTGAAGCTTTCTTT.

V is TRBV11-2 and J is TRBJ2-7, with a possible D match to TRBD1 (6 bases). This CDR3 has 14 residues. Germline values: CDR1 SGHAT, CDR2 FQNNGV. Between the trimmed V and J ends, which lost 6 bases and 4 bases, there was a span of 16 bases. The DNA for the CDR3 is TGTGCCAGCAGGAGAGGACAGCAATCTTACGAGCAGTACTTC. It encodes CASRRGQQSYEQYF.